A single sample gave rise to the 17 T cell receptor beta chains below, sequenced in a study of CD8 T cells in Susac syndrome. RNA in amounts of roughly 0.45 to 1 ug was reverse transcribed with random hexamers. TCRdb recomputed calls from the immunoSEQ multiplex PCR reads with MiXCR, one row per CDR3 protein. The table has 330,000 or so distinct CDR3 sequences, roughly 85% seen once. The sequenced sample consisted of CD8+ T cells from PBMCs. The receptors shown here come from a human donor with multiple sclerosis.

The rearrangement joins TRBV7-8 to TRBJ1-2, with 7 bases that match TRBD1. After removal of 1 base from V and 8 bases from J, the junction contained 13 bases not matched to a gene. The CDR3 contains 16 residues. Germline values: CDR1 SGHVS, CDR2 FQNEAQ. The CDR3, as DNA: TGTGCCAGCAGCTTAGAATCTGGCCGGGACAGACGCGGCTACACCTTC. Amino acid sequence: CASSLESGRDRRGYTF.

The V call is TRBV3-1, the J call TRBJ2-7; unclear D gene. The CDR3 is 14 residues long. Germline V CDR1 and CDR2: LGHDT, YNNKEL (reference sequence). The V and J ends lost 6 bases and 0 bases respectively, with 12 bases between them. In DNA form, the CDR3 reads TGTGCCAGCAGTCCTCACTTGCCCTCCTACGAGCAGTACTTC. It encodes CASSPHLPSYEQYF.

CDR3 protein: CASSIRPGPTPTDTQYF. Written as DNA, the CDR3 is TGTGCCAGTAGTATTCGTCCAGGCCCAACACCCACAGATACGCAGTATTTT. The V call is TRBV19, the J call TRBJ2-3; the D is unclear. V shed 3 bases and J shed 2 bases, with 18 bases lying between them. Per germline, CDR1 LNHDA and CDR2 SQIVND (reference sequence). This CDR3 region has 17 residues.

V is TRBV5-1 and J is TRBJ2-1; D possibly uses TRBD1 or TRBD2 (6 bases each). The CDR3 is 16 residues long. Per germline, CDR1 SGHRS and CDR2 YFSETQ. Trimming cost V 0 bases and J 4 bases, with 14 bases left between them. CDR3 region: CASSLVAGGQYNEQFF. The CDR3 DNA sequence: TGCGCCAGCAGCTTGGTTGCCGGGGGCCAGTACAATGAGCAGTTCTTC.

The chain recombines TRBV20-1 with TRBJ2-7; D ambiguous. With 0 bases removed from V and 0 bases from J, the gap between germline ends came to 15 bases. The CDR3 has 16 residues. Germline assignment: CDR1 DFQATT and CDR2 SNEGSKA (reference sequence). The CDR3 DNA sequence: TGCAGTGCTAGAGATGGAATAGCCTCGAGCTCCTACGAGCAGTACTTC. Its translation: CSARDGIASSSYEQYF.

The V and J genes are TRBV19 and TRBJ1-2; no reliable D call. The CDR3 contains 12 residues. V dropped 3 bases and J dropped 4 bases, with 6 bases sitting between them. Germline V gene lookup returns CDR1 LNHDA and CDR2 SQIVND (reference sequence). CDR3 sequence (DNA): TGTGCCAGTAGTATTTCCGGCTATGGCTACACCTTC. Amino acids: CASSISGYGYTF.

The count of this clonotype is one. This chain joins TRBV28 and TRBJ2-1, with D possibly called TRBD1 or TRBD2 (5 bases each). Deletions cut 6 bases from V and 5 bases from J, with 20 bases between. Germline CDR1 reads MDHEN; CDR2 reads SYDVKM. This CDR3 region has 16 residues. This CDR3 is CASRDEGLGANNEQFF. In DNA, the CDR3 is TGTGCCAGCAGGGACGAGGGGCTAGGGGCCAACAATGAGCAGTTCTTC.

On this clonotype itself: At one end, the junction sequence differs from germline, possibly due to a read error. This chain connects TRBV5-1 to TRBJ2-3; D is unresolved. Germline lookup yields CDR1 SGHRS and CDR2 YFSETQ. The CDR3 length is 15 residues. In nucleotides, the CDR3 is TGCGCCAGCAGCTTGTCTTCGTGGAGCACAGATGCGCAGTATTTT. Translation gives CASSLSSWSTDAQYF.

V is TRBV29-1 and J is TRBJ2-2; D gene uncertain. The CDR3 contains 13 residues. The V gene lost 2 bases and the J gene lost 4 bases, with 8 bases spanning the gap. Germline V gene lookup returns CDR1 SQVTM and CDR2 ANQGSEA. CDR3 sequence (DNA): TGCAGCGTTGAAATTAAGGGCACCGGGGAGCTGTTTTTT. Translating gives CSVEIKGTGELFF.

The rearrangement links TRBV7-8 to TRBJ2-7; TRBD2 aligns across 8 bases. The V gene's germline CDR1 is SGHVS and CDR2 FQNEAQ. This CDR3 has 14 residues. V lost 6 bases and J lost 6; bases outside the gene matches: 10. The CDR3 loop is CASSSQAGEGEQYF. CDR3 DNA sequence: TGTGCCAGCAGTTCCCAAGCGGGGGAAGGCGAGCAGTACTTC.

The genes are TRBV28 and TRBJ2-7; weak D call: TRBD2 (6 bases). This CDR3 region has 15 residues. Germline assignment: CDR1 MDHEN and CDR2 SYDVKM. Trimming cost V 6 bases and J 6 bases, with 21 bases left between them. In nucleotides, the CDR3 is TGTGCCAGCAGCCCCCGGGAGCAGGCGAGTCGCGAGCAGTACTTC. Translation gives CASSPREQASREQYF.

The chain uses TRBV27 and TRBJ1-1, with a weak D call TRBD1 (5 bases). This CDR3 region has 14 residues. Germline-derived CDR1 and CDR2 are MNHEY and SMNVEV (reference sequence). The V end was cut by 4 bases, the J end by 5 bases, with 14 bases between. CDR3 DNA sequence: TGTGCCAGCAGTTCCCATCAGGGAGTGACTGAAGCTTTCTTT. Its translation: CASSSHQGVTEAFF.

The rearrangement joins TRBV2 to TRBJ2-7, with 10 bases matching TRBD2. Germline CDR1 is SNHLY and CDR2 is FYNNEI. The V segment lost 3 bases and the J segment 3 bases; nucleotides outside the gene matches: 8. This CDR3 spans 16 amino acids. CDR3 region: CASSETASGSFYEQYF. In DNA, the CDR3 is TGTGCCAGCAGTGAGACAGCTAGCGGGAGTTTCTACGAGCAGTACTTC.

In DNA form, the CDR3 reads TGTGCCAGCAGTTTTTCGACAGTTAATTCACCCCTCCACTTT. It translates to CASSFSTVNSPLHF. The rearrangement joins TRBV28 to TRBJ1-6; maybe TRBD1 (5 bases). The CDR3 is made up of 14 amino acids. The V and J ends lost 3 bases and 6 bases respectively, with 9 bases between them. Germline V lookup: CDR1 MDHEN, CDR2 SYDVKM.

This rearrangement joins TRBV5-5 to TRBJ1-1; D not resolved. The germline CDR1 and CDR2 sequences are SGHKS and YYEKEE (reference sequence). V lost 2 bases and J 7 bases, leaving 15 bases between the germline ends. The CDR3 contains 14 residues. CDR3 protein: CASSFVTGFHEAFF. The CDR3 nucleotides read TGTGCCAGCAGCTTTGTCACGGGATTTCATGAAGCTTTCTTT.

The chain carries TRBV6-1 and TRBJ2-1; D might be TRBD2 (6 bases). The CDR3 runs 14 residues. V was shortened by 6 bases and J by 0 bases, with 9 bases between the two germline ends. Looked up from germline, CDR1 is MNHNS and CDR2 is SASEGT. The CDR3 reads CASSRRDSYNEQFF. CDR3 bases: TGTGCCAGCAGCCGGCGGGACTCCTACAATGAGCAGTTCTTC.

The rearrangement joins TRBV27 to TRBJ2-7, with D perhaps matching TRBD1 or TRBD2 (7 bases each). The germline gives CDR1 MNHEY, CDR2 SMNVEV (reference sequence). The CDR3 loop spans 15 amino acids. The V and J ends lost 3 bases and 7 bases respectively, with 19 bases between them. The CDR3 loop reads CASSFSPTGRGEQYF. Written as DNA, the CDR3 is TGTGCCAGCAGTTTCAGTCCGACAGGGAGGGGGGAGCAGTACTTC.